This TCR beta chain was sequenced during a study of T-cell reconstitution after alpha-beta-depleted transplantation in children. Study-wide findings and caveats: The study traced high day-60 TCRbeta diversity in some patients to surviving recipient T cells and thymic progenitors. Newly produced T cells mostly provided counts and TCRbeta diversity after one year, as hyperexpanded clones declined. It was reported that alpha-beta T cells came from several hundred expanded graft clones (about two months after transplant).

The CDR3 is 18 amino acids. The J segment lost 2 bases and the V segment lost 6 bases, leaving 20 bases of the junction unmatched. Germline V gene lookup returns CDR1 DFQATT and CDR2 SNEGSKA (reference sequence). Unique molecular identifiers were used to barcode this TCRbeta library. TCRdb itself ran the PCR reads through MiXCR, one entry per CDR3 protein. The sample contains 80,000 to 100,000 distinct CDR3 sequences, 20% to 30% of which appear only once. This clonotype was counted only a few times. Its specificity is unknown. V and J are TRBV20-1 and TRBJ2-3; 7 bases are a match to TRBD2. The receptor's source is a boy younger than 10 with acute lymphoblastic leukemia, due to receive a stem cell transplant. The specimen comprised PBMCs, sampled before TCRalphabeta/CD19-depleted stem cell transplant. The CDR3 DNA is TGCAGTGCAAGACCCCTAGCGGAGGGCCTTGGGAACACAGATACGCAGTATTTT. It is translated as CSARPLAEGLGNTDTQYF.